The entry below gives a single T cell receptor beta chain sequence along with its context. The antigen is not known. TCR beta libraries used roughly 1.8 micrograms of DNA from cryopreserved PBMCs. The data were taken from a study of cytotoxic CD8 clonotypes in ibrutinib-treated CLL. Overall study: Per sample, productive templates averaged 255,043 and productive rearrangements averaged approximately 92,000.

Study results and limitations: Public clonotypes proved infrequent, and on treatment they shrank or remained steady.

Sequencing was performed with immunoSEQ multiplex PCR; in TCRdb, only in-frame clones are kept and a portion is missing. The sample carries hundreds of thousands of clones, approximately 79% recorded once. The clonotype originates from a human donor with chronic lymphocytic leukemia. Sequencing was performed on PBMCs, taken after 12 months of ibrutinib treatment.

CDR3: CASSLEEDSPFYEQYF. The DNA of the CDR3 is TGTGCCAGCAGCTTGGAAGAAGACAGCCCCTTCTACGAGCAGTACTTC. The rearrangement uses TRBV5-8 and TRBJ2-7, with D possibly matching TRBD1 (5 bases). The CDR3 length is 16 residues. The germline V and J ends were trimmed by 0 bases and 3 bases, with 16 bases remaining between them. Germline-derived CDR1 and CDR2 are SGHTS and YDEGEE.